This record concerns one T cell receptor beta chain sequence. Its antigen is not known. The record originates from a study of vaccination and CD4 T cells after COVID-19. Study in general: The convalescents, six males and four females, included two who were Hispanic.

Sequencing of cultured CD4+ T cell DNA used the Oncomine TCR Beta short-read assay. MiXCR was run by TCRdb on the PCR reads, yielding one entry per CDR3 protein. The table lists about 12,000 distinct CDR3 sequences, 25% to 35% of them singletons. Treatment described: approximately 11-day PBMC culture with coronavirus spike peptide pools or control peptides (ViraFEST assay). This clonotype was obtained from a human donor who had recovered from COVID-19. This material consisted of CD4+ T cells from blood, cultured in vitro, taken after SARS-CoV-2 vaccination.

CDR3 in amino acids: CASSPIEASGSDTQYF. CDR3 sequence (DNA): TGCGCCAGCAGCCCGATTGAGGCTAGCGGGAGTGACACGCAGTATTTT. V gene TRBV4-1 combines with J gene TRBJ2-3; 10 bases are shared with TRBD2. There are 16 residues in the CDR3. Germline V CDR1 and CDR2: MGHRA, YSYEKL. V trimming: 4 bases; J trimming: 9 bases; junction bases outside the gene matches: 13.